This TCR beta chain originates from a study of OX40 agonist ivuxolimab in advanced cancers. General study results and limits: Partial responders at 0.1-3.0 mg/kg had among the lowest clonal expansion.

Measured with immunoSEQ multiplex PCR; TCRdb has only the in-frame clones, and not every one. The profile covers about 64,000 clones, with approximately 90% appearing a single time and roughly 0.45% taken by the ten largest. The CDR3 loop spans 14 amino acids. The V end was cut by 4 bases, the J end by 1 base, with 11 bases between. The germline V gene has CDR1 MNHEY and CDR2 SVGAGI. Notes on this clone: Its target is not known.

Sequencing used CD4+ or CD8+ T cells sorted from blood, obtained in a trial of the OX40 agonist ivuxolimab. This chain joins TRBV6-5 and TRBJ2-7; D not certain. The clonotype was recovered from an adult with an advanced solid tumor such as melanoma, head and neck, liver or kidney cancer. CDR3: CASSLGNPSYEQYF. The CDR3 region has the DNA TGTGCCAGCAGTTTGGGTAACCCGTCCTACGAGCAGTACTTC.